These 12 T cell receptor beta chains were all obtained from the same sample, sequenced in a study of T cell changes during pregnancy in multiple sclerosis. The data were produced by immunoSEQ multiplex PCR, yet TCRdb's version contains in-frame clones alone and is incomplete. Here the sample spans approximately 53,000 clones, 92% being singletons. This specimen was CD4+ T cells from peripheral blood mononuclear cells, taken in the third trimester of pregnancy. The origin of the receptors is a female donor with multiple sclerosis, enrolled in a pregnancy study.

This clone is judged medium-sized (0.01 to 0.1%). The chain is built from TRBV5-1 and TRBJ1-4, with D unresolved. Germline-derived CDR1 and CDR2 are SGHRS and YFSETQ. CDR3 length: 15 residues. V shed 4 bases and J shed 4 bases, with 14 bases lying between them. CDR3 nucleotides: TGCGCCAGCAGCCCTCTCACGGGGAGTAATGAAAAACTGTTTTTT. It specifies CASSPLTGSNEKLFF. The entire variable domain, with the rest obtained from reference TRBV5-1 and TRBJ1-4, is as follows: KAGVTQTPRYLIKTRGQQVTLSCSPISGHRSVSWYQQTPGQGLQFLFEYFSETQRNKGNFPGRFSGRQFSNSRSEMNVSTLELGDSALYLCASSPLTGSNEKLFFGSGTQLSVL.

The J gene is TRBJ2-3, the V gene TRBV7-2; 11 bases line up with TRBD2. This CDR3 spans 13 amino acids. Germline V gene lookup returns CDR1 SGHTA and CDR2 FQGNSA. Trimming at V came to 8 bases and at J to 7 bases, leaving 5 bases not matched to a gene. CDR3 residues: CASATSGGNTQYF. The DNA of the CDR3 is TGTGCCAGCGCCACTAGCGGGGGAAATACGCAGTATTTT.

The chain uses TRBV19 and TRBJ1-1; 8 bases are shared with TRBD1. The CDR3 covers 17 residues. The junction had 14 bases not matched to a gene; V was cut back by 5 bases and J by 3 bases. From germline, CDR1 is LNHDA and CDR2 SQIVND (reference sequence). The CDR3 is CASSPGQGVVGDTEAFF. For the CDR3, the DNA is TGTGCCAGTAGTCCCGGACAGGGCGTCGTTGGGGACACTGAAGCTTTCTTT.

The chain is built from TRBV9 and TRBJ1-3; TRBD1 is a possible D gene (5 bases). V lost 3 bases and J lost 0, with 13 bases in between. The CDR3 has 16 residues. The germline CDR1 and CDR2 sequences are SGDLS and YYNGEE. The CDR3 DNA follows: TGTGCCAGCAGCGCCGGCTCAGGGATCTCTGGAAACACCATATATTTT. This sequence encodes CASSAGSGISGNTIYF.

This sequence joins TRBV5-1 and TRBJ1-3, with D possibly being TRBD1 (6 bases). This CDR3 has 15 residues. Trimming took 4 bases from V and 0 from J, leaving 11 bases between them. From germline, CDR1 is SGHRS and CDR2 YFSETQ. The CDR3 loop is CASSTDRLSGNTIYF. For the CDR3, the DNA is TGCGCCAGCAGCACAGACAGGCTCTCTGGAAACACCATATATTTT. Based on the CDR3 plus reference TRBV5-1 and TRBJ1-3, the full variable domain is KAGVTQTPRYLIKTRGQQVTLSCSPISGHRSVSWYQQTPGQGLQFLFEYFSETQRNKGNFPGRFSGRQFSNSRSEMNVSTLELGDSALYLCASSTDRLSGNTIYFGEGSWLTVV.

The genes are TRBV7-3 and TRBJ2-2; 8 positions agree with TRBD2. The CDR3 totals 15 residues. Losses at the gene ends were 5 bases for V and 7 bases for J; bases not matched to a gene: 9. Looked up from germline, CDR1 is SGHTA and CDR2 is FQGTGA. CDR3 protein: CASSPATGRVGELFF. The CDR3 nucleotides are TGTGCCAGCAGCCCCGCGACCGGGAGGGTCGGGGAGCTGTTTTTT.

This clone has just one count. V gene TRBV14 combines with J gene TRBJ1-6, with 9 bases that match TRBD1. This CDR3 has 14 residues. V shed 5 bases, J shed 7 bases, and the junction held 3 bases outside the gene matches. Germline CDR1 reads SGHDN; CDR2 reads FVKESK. The CDR3 nucleotides are TGTGCCAGCAGCTTCGGGACAGGGAATTCACCCCTCCACTTT. Translated: CASSFGTGNSPLHF.

The J gene is TRBJ2-4, the V gene TRBV7-9, with 12 bases fitting TRBD2. Germline CDR1 SEHNR, CDR2 FQNEAQ (reference sequence). The CDR3 loop spans 17 amino acids. The V and J ends lost 11 bases and 0 bases, in that order; junction bases with no gene match: 11. The CDR3: CAGEGLAGPVAKNIQYF. As DNA, the CDR3 is TGTGCCGGGGAGGGACTAGCGGGCCCCGTAGCCAAAAACATTCAGTACTTC.

V usage is TRBV29-1 and J usage is TRBJ1-2, with a possible D match to TRBD1 (6 bases). The CDR3 extends over 11 amino acids. Germline loops: CDR1 SQVTM, CDR2 ANQGSEA. The V end was cut by 7 bases, the J end by 5 bases, with 11 bases between. The CDR3 nucleotides read TGCAGCGCCGCAGGGGCGTATGGCTACACCTTC. The encoded protein is CSAAGAYGYTF.

V usage is TRBV30 and J usage is TRBJ2-5; a weak D match, TRBD2 (6 bases). This CDR3 is 12 amino acids long. The V end was cut by 5 bases, the J end by 4 bases, with 11 bases between. Germline assignment: CDR1 GTSNPN and CDR2 SVGIG (reference sequence). DNA of the CDR3: TGTGCCTGGGGGACTTCGTTAGAGACCCAGTACTTC. This codes for CAWGTSLETQYF.

The chain is built from TRBV4-3 and TRBJ2-3; 15 bases match TRBD2. Germline loops: CDR1 LGHNA, CDR2 YSLEER. This CDR3 is 16 amino acids long. V gave up 1 base and J gave up 8 bases; unmatched junction bases: 4. CDR3 bases: TGCGCCAGCAGCCAAGTGAGGACTAGCGGGGGGGGTACGCAGTATTTT. Translating gives CASSQVRTSGGGTQYF.

The chain couples TRBV15 to TRBJ1-1; possibly TRBD1 for D (6 bases). This CDR3 has 14 amino acids. Germline V gives CDR1 LNHNV, CDR2 YYDKDF (reference sequence). Trimming removed 1 base from V and 6 bases from J, with 12 bases in between. The CDR3 protein is CATSRGGLGSEAFF. The CDR3 nucleotides are TGTGCCACCAGCAGAGGGGGGCTCGGGTCTGAAGCTTTCTTT.